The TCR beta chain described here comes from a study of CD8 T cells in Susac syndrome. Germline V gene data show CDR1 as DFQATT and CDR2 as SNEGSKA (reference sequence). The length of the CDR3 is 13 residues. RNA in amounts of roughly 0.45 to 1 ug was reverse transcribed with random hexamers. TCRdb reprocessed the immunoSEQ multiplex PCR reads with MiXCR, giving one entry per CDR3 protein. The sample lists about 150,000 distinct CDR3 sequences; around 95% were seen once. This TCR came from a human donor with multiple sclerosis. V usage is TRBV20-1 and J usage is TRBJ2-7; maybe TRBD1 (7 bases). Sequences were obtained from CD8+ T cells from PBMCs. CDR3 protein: CRFQGGNSYEQYF. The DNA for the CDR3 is TGCAGGTTTCAGGGGGGTAACTCCTACGAGCAGTACTTC.